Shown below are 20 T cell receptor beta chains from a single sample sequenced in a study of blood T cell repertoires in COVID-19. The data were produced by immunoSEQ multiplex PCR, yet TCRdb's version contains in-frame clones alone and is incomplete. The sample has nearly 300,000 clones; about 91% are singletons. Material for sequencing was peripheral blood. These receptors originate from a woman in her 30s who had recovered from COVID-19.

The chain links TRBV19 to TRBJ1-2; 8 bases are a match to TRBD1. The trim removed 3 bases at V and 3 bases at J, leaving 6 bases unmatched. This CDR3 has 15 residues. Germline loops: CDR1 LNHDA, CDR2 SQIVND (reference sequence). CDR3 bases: TGTGCCAGTAGTATCCAGGGGGCGGACTACTATGGCTACACCTTC. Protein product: CASSIQGADYYGYTF.

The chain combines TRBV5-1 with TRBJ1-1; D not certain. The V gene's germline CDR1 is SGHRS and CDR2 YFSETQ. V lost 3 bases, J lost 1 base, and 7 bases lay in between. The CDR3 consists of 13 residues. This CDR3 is CASSSPGNTEAFF. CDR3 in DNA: TGCGCCAGCAGCTCACCAGGGAACACTGAAGCTTTCTTT. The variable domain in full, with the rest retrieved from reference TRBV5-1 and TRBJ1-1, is KAGVTQTPRYLIKTRGQQVTLSCSPISGHRSVSWYQQTPGQGLQFLFEYFSETQRNKGNFPGRFSGRQFSNSRSEMNVSTLELGDSALYLCASSSPGNTEAFFGQGTRLTVV.

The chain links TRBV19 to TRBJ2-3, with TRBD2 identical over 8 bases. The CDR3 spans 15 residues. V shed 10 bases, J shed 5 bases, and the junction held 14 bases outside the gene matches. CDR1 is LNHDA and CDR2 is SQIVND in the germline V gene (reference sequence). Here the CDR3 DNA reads TGTGCCACCTCCCCGGCGGGGGGCCTGGGAGATACGCAGTATTTT. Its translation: CATSPAGGLGDTQYF.

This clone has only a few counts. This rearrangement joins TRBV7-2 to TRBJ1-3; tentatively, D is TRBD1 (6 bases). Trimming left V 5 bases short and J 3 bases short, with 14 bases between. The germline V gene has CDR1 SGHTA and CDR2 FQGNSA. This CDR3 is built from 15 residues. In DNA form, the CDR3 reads TGTGCCAGCAGCCCACAGGGTGGGCGTGGAAACACCATATATTTT. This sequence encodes CASSPQGGRGNTIYF.

CDR3 in amino acids: CASSPDRPRADTQYF. The CDR3 DNA is TGTGCCAGCAGCCCCGATCGGCCGCGGGCAGATACGCAGTATTTT. This chain uses TRBV14 with TRBJ2-3; a possible D gene is TRBD2 (5 bases). The CDR3 runs to 15 residues. Germline V gene sequence: CDR1 SGHDN, CDR2 FVKESK. V was cut by 4 bases and J by 4 bases, with 15 bases left in between.

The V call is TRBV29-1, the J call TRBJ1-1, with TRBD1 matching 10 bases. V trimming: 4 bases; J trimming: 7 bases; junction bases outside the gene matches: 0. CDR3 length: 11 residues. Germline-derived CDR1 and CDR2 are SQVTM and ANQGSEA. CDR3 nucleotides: TGCAGCGTTGGGACAGGGGGTGAAGCTTTCTTT. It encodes CSVGTGGEAFF.

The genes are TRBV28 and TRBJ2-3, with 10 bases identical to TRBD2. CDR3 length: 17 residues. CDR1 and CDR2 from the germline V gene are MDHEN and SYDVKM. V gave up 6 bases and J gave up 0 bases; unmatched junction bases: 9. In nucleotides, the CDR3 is TGTGCCAGCAGCACTCAAACTAGCGGGGCTAGCACAGATACGCAGTATTTT. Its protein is CASSTQTSGASTDTQYF.

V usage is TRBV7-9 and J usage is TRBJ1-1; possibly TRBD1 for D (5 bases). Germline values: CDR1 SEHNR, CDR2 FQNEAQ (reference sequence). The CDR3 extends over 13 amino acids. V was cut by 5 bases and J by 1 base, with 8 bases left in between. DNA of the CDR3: TGTGCCAGCAGCATCAGGGAGAACACTGAAGCTTTCTTT. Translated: CASSIRENTEAFF.

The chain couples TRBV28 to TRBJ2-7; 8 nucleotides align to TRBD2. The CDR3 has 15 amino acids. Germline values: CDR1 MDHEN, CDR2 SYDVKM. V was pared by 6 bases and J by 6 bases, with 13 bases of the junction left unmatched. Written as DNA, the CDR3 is TGTGCCAGCAGCCTGGGACGGGGGGGCTTTACCGAGCAGTACTTC. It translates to CASSLGRGGFTEQYF.

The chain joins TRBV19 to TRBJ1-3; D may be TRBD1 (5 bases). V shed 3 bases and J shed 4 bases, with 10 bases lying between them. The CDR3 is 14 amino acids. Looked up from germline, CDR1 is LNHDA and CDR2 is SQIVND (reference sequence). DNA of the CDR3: TGTGCCAGTAGTATGGAGGGGTACGGAAACACCATATATTTT. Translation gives CASSMEGYGNTIYF. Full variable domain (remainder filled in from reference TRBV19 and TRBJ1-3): DGGITQSPKYLFRKEGQNVTLSCEQNLNHDAMYWYRQDPGQGLRLIYYSQIVNDFQKGDIAEGYSVSREKKESFPLTVTSAQKNPTAFYLCASSMEGYGNTIYFGEGSWLTVV.

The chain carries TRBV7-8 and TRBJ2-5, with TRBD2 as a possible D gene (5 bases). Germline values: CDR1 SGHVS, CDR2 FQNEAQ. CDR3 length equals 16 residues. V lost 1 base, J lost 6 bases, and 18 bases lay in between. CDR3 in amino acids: CASSLVAGHPEQTQYF. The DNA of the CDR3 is TGTGCCAGCAGCTTAGTGGCGGGCCACCCGGAACAGACCCAGTACTTC.

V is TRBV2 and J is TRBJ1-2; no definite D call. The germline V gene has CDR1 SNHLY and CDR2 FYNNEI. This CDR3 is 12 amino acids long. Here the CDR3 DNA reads TGTGCGTCGCTGCGCTCGGGCTATGGCTACACCTTC. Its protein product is CASLRSGYGYTF.

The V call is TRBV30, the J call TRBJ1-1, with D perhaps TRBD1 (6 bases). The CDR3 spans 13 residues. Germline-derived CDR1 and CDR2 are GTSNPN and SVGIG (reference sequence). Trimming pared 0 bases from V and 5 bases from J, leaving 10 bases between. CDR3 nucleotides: TGTGCCTGGAGTGTACTGGGGGCTACTGAAGCTTTCTTT. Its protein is CAWSVLGATEAFF.

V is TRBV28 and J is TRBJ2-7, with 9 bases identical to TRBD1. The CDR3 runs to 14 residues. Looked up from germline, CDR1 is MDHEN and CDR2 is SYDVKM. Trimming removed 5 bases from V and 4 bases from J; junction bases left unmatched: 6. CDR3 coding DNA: TGTGCCAGCAGTACGACAGGGGGATTGTACGAGCAGTACTTC. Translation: CASSTTGGLYEQYF.

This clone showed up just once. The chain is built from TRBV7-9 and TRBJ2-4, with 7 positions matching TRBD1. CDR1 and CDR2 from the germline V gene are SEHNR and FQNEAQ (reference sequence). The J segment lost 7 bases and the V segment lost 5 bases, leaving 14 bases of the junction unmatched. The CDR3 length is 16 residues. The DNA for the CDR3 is TGTGCCAGCAGCCCAGCCCCGGGACAGCCATCGAACATTCAGTACTTC. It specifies CASSPAPGQPSNIQYF.

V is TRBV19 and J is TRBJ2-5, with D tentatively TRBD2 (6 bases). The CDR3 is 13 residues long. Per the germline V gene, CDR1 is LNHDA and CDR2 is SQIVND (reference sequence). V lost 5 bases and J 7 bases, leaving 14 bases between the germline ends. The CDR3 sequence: CASSPGLQGTQYF. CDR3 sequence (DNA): TGTGCCAGTAGTCCGGGACTGCAGGGGACCCAGTACTTC.

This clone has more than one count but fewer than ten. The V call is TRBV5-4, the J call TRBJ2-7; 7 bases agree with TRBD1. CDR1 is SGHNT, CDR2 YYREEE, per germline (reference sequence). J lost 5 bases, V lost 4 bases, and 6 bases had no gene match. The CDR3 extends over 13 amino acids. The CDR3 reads CASSQGTADEQYF. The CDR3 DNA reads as TGTGCCAGCAGCCAGGGGACAGCCGACGAGCAGTACTTC.

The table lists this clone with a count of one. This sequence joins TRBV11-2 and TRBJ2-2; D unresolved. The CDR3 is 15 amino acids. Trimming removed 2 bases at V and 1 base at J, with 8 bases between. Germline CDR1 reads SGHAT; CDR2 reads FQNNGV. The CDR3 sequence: CASSLNKWNTGELFF. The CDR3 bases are TGTGCCAGCAGCTTAAACAAATGGAACACCGGGGAGCTGTTTTTT.

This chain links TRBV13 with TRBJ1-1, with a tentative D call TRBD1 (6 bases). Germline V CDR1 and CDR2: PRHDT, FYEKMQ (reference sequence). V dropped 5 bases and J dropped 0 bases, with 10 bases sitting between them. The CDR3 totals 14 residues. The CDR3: CASSIGQLNTEAFF. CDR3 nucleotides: TGTGCCAGCAGCATCGGACAGTTGAACACTGAAGCTTTCTTT.

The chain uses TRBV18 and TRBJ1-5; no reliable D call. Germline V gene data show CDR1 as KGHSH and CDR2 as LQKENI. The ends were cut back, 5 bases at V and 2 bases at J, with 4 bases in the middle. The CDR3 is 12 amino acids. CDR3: CASSVGNQPQHF. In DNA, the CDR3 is TGTGCCAGCTCAGTCGGCAATCAGCCCCAGCATTTT.